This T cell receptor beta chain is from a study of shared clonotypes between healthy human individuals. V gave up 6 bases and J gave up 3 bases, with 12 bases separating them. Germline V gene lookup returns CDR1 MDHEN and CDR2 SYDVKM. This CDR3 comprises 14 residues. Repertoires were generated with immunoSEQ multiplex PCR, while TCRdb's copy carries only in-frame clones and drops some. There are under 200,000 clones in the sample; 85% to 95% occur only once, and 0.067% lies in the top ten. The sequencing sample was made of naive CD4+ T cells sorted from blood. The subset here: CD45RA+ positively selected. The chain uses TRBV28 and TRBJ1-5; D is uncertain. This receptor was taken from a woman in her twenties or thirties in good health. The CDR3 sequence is CASSRRGSNQPQHF. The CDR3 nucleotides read TGTGCCAGCAGCCGTCGGGGATCCAATCAGCCCCAGCATTTT.